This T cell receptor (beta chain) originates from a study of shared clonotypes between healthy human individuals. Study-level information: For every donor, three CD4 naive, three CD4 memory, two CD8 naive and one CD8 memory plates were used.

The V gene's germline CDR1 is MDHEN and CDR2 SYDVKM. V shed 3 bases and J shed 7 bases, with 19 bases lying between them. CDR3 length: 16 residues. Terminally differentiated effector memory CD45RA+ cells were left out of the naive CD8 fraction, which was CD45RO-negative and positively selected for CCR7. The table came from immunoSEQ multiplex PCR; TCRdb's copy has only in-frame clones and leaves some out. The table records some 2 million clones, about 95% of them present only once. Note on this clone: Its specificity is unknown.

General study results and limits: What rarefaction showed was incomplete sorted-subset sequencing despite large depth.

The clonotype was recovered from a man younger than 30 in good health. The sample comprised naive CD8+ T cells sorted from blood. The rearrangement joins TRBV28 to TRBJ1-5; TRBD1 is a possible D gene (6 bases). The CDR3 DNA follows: TGTGCCAGCAGTTTCTTCCTAACAGGGATCGGACAGCCCCAGCATTTT. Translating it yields CASSFFLTGIGQPQHF.